The 9 T cell receptor beta chains reported below all come from one sample, sequenced in a study of T cell repertoires in cytomegalovirus infection. TCRdb re-called the reads through MiXCR, storing one row per CDR3 protein. This table holds 230,000 or so distinct CDR3 sequences, 15% to 20% found once. The sample was CD8+ T cells from PBMCs. The receptor set was obtained from a human donor in good health (CMV status not recorded). Some clones in this sample may be carry-over from other donors' samples.

The genes are TRBV6-5 and TRBJ2-5; 7 bases align to TRBD1. The V gene's germline CDR1 is MNHEY and CDR2 SVGAGI. Trimming took 6 bases from V and 2 from J; bases not matched to a gene: 9. The CDR3 covers 15 residues. The CDR3 region has the DNA TGTGCCAGCAGCGACATTCGGACAGGACAAGAGACCCAGTACTTC. The encoded protein is CASSDIRTGQETQYF.

The table lists this clonotype with many counts. This chain links TRBV27 with TRBJ2-5; perhaps D is TRBD1 or TRBD2 (5 bases each). The germline gives CDR1 MNHEY, CDR2 SMNVEV (reference sequence). Trimming shortened V by 4 bases and J by 5 bases, and 11 bases separated the two germline ends. The CDR3 runs to 13 residues. CDR3 coding DNA: TGTGCCAGCAGTTGGGGGTGGGAGGAGACCCAGTACTTC. Its translation is CASSWGWEETQYF.

The CDR3 nucleotides read TGCGCCAGCAGCCATGTCGGGGGGAACACTGAAGCTTTCTTT. Protein product: CASSHVGGNTEAFF. The rearrangement uses TRBV5-1 and TRBJ1-1; D is perhaps TRBD1 (5 bases). The length of the CDR3 is 14 residues. V lost 4 bases and J 1 base, leaving 11 bases between the germline ends. From germline, CDR1 is SGHRS and CDR2 YFSETQ. The variable domain in full, with the rest retrieved from reference TRBV5-1 and TRBJ1-1, is KAGVTQTPRYLIKTRGQQVTLSCSPISGHRSVSWYQQTPGQGLQFLFEYFSETQRNKGNFPGRFSGRQFSNSRSEMNVSTLELGDSALYLCASSHVGGNTEAFFGQGTRLTVV.

This clonotype showed up just a few times. The V gene is TRBV9, the J gene TRBJ1-2; D unclear. The V gene lost 4 bases and the J gene lost 2 bases, with 9 bases spanning the gap. From germline, CDR1 is SGDLS and CDR2 YYNGEE. The length of the CDR3 is 13 residues. The CDR3 region is CASSKEENYGYTF. CDR3 nucleotide sequence: TGTGCCAGCAGCAAGGAAGAGAACTATGGCTACACCTTC.

This clonotype was seen a handful of times. The chain employs TRBV7-2 and TRBJ2-7; 10 positions agree with TRBD2. CDR1 SGHTA and CDR2 FQGNSA come from the germline V gene. Germline trimming cut 1 base from V and 3 bases from J; bases unmatched to any gene: 3. This CDR3 spans 15 amino acids. This chain's CDR3 is CASSLDSSGGYEQYF. The CDR3 DNA is TGTGCCAGCAGCTTAGACTCTAGCGGGGGCTACGAGCAGTACTTC.

The chain recombines TRBV2 with TRBJ2-2, with TRBD1 identical over 10 bases. The CDR3 has 15 amino acids. After removal of 6 bases from V and 3 bases from J, the junction contained 4 bases not matched to a gene. Germline loops: CDR1 SNHLY, CDR2 FYNNEI. CDR3 DNA sequence: TGTGCCAGCAGCGCCGGGACAGGGGACACCGGGGAGCTGTTTTTT. Translation gives CASSAGTGDTGELFF. Complete variable domain (other parts from reference TRBV2 and TRBJ2-2): EPEVTQTPSHQVTQMGQEVILRCVPISNHLYFYWYRQILGQKVEFLVSFYNNEISEKSEIFDDQFSVERPDGSNFTLKIRSTKLEDSAMYFCASSAGTGDTGELFFGEGSRLTVL.

As to this clonotype: This clone may be a read error of a much larger clone one base away. V usage is TRBV6-1 and J usage is TRBJ1-1, with D possibly being TRBD1 (6 bases). This CDR3 region has 15 residues. CDR1 MNHNS and CDR2 SASEGT come from the germline V gene. V was cut by 5 bases and J by 1 base, with 14 bases left in between. CDR3 in DNA: TGTGCCAGCAGTCCAGGGGCAGGACGGAACACTGAAGCTTTCTTT. Encoded protein: CASSPGAGRNTEAFF.

A single count supports this clonotype. V and J are TRBV29-1 and TRBJ2-2; perhaps TRBD2 as D (5 bases). Trimming shortened V by 7 bases and J by 2 bases, and 11 bases separated the two germline ends. Per germline, CDR1 SQVTM and CDR2 ANQGSEA. CDR3 size: 13 residues. The CDR3 reads CSGTGKNTGELFF. In DNA form, the CDR3 reads TGCAGCGGCACCGGGAAAAACACCGGGGAGCTGTTTTTT.

This chain links TRBV29-1 with TRBJ1-2, with TRBD1 as a possible D gene (5 bases). Germline V gene data show CDR1 as SQVTM and CDR2 as ANQGSEA. Trimming removed 3 bases from V and 4 bases from J, with 12 bases in between. This CDR3 comprises 13 residues. CDR3 bases: TGCAGCGTTGAGGACACGAGGGTCTATGGCTACACCTTC. This codes for CSVEDTRVYGYTF.